Reported below is one T cell receptor (beta chain). Only in-frame clones appear in the TCRdb table, and some are missing; sequencing was by immunoSEQ multiplex PCR. The repertoire holds 110,000 to 150,000 clones, with about 87% as singletons. The data derive from a study of blood T cell repertoires in COVID-19. Study-level information: Whether acute or convalescent, the COVID-19 samples came from the United States, Italy and Spain.

This clonotype was obtained from a man between 60 and 75 years old who had recovered from COVID-19. The sample comprised PBMCs or T cells enriched from blood (not recorded which).

The CDR3 DNA reads as TGTGCCAGCAGTCCGGGCCCGGGGCAGCCCCAGCATTTT. Translating it yields CASSPGPGQPQHF. J is TRBJ1-5 and V is TRBV2; D gene uncertain. The CDR3 consists of 13 residues. The V gene lost 5 bases and the J gene lost 7 bases, with 12 bases spanning the gap. Germline V gene lookup returns CDR1 SNHLY and CDR2 FYNNEI.